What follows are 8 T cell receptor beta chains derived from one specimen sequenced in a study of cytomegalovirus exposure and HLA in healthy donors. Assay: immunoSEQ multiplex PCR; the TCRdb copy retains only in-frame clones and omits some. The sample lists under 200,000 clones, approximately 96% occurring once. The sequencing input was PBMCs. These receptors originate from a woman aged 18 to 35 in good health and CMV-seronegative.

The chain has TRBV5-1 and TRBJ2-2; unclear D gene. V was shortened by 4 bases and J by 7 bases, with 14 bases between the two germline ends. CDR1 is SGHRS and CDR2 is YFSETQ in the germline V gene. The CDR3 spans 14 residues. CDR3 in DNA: TGCGCCAGCAGCCCCCCGAGCTACGGCGGGGAGCTGTTTTTT. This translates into CASSPPSYGGELFF.

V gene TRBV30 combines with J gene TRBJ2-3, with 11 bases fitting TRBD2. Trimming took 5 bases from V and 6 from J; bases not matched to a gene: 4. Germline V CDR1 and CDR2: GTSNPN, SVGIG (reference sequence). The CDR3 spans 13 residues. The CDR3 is CAWASGGKDTQYF. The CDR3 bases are TGTGCCTGGGCTAGCGGGGGGAAGGATACGCAGTATTTT.

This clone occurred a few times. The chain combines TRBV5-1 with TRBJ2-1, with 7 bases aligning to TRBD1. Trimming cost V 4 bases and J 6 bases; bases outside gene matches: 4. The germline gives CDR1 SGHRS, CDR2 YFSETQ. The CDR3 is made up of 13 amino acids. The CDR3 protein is CASSHPGGNEQFF. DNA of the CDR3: TGCGCCAGCAGCCACCCAGGGGGCAATGAGCAGTTCTTC.

The CDR3 loop reads CASSILHRDLNEQFF. Written as DNA, the CDR3 is TGTGCCAGCAGCATTCTACACCGGGACTTGAATGAGCAGTTCTTC. This chain joins TRBV21-1 and TRBJ2-1; the D call TRBD2 from the table was never checked on the DNA. TRBV21-1 is flagged as a pseudogene. The CDR3 is made up of 15 amino acids.

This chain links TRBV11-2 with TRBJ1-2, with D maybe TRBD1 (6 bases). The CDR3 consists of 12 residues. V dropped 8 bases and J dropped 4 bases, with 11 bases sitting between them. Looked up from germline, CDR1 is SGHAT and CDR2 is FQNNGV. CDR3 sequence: CASRGGPYGYTF. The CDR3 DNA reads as TGTGCCAGCCGGGGGGGGCCCTATGGCTACACCTTC.

The CDR3 is CASSLDRGGTEAFF. CDR3 DNA: TGTGCCAGCAGCTTAGACAGGGGAGGGACTGAAGCTTTCTTT. The chain is built from TRBV5-5 and TRBJ1-1, with 8 bases that match TRBD1. The junction had 5 bases not matched to a gene; V was cut back by 2 bases and J by 5 bases. The CDR3 loop spans 14 amino acids. Germline V gene sequence: CDR1 SGHKS, CDR2 YYEKEE (reference sequence).

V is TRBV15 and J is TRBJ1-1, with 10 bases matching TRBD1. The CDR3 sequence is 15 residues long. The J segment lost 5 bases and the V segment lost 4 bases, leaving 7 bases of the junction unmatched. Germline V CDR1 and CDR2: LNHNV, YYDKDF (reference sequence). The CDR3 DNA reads TGTGCCACCAGCAAGGGACAGGGGTCGCGAACTGAAGCTTTCTTT. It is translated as CATSKGQGSRTEAFF. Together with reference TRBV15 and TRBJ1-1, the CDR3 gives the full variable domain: DAMVIQNPRYQVTQFGKPVTLSCSQTLNHNVMYWYQQKSSQAPKLLFHYYDKDFNNEADTPDNFQSRRPNTSFCFLDIRSPGLGDTAMYLCATSKGQGSRTEAFFGQGTRLTVV.

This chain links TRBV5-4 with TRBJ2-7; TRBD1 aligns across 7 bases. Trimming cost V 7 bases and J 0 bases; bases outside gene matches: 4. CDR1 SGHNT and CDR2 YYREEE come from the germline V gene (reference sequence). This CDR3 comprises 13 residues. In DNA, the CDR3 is TGTGCCAGCGGCCGGGACAGCTCCTACGAGCAGTACTTC. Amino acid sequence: CASGRDSSYEQYF.